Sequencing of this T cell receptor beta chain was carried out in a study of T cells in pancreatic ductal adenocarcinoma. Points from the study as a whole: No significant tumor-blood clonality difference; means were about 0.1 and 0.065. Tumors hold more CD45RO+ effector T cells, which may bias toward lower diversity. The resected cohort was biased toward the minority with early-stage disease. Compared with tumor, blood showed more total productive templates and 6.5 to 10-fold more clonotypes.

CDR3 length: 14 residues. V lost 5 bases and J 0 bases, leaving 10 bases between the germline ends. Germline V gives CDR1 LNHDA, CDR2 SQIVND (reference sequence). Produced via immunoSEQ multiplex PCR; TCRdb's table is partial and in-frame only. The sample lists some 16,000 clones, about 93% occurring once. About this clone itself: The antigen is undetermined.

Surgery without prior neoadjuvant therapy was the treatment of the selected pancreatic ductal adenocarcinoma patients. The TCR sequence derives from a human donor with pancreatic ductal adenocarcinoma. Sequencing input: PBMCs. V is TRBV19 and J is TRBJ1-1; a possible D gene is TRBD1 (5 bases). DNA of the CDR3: TGTGCCAGTAGTGTAGGGGACCTGAACACTGAAGCTTTCTTT. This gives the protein CASSVGDLNTEAFF.